The text below deals with one TCR beta chain. The antigen is undetermined. These data are taken from a study of CXCR3-negative and CXCR3-positive naive CD8 T cells. At the level of the study: Each library gave roughly 1.4 +/- 0.3 million of roughly 140 million TRB reads. General study findings and limits: Comparably high diversity marked both naive subsets, whereas memory CD8+ cells had much lower diversity.

Germline-derived CDR1 and CDR2 are DFQATT and SNEGSKA (reference sequence). This CDR3 spans 16 amino acids. The method, 5' RACE with UMI labels, was used to prepare the TRB cDNA libraries. After re-calling the 5' RACE reads, TCRdb lists one entry per CDR3 protein, DNA absent. Its table records about 56,000 distinct CDR3 sequences. The material sequenced was memory CD8+ T cells from blood. The rearrangement links TRBV20-1 to TRBJ2-5; the D call of TRBD2 rests on TCRdb alone, since no DNA is present to check it. The TCR comes from a human donor in good health. Some clones in this sample may be carry-over from other donors' samples. The CDR3 sequence is CSVRIPGLATQETQYF.